The following is a TCR beta chain sequence with its context. No antigen is known for it. The primer mix had 60 Vbeta and 13 Jbeta primers. TCRdb keeps only in-frame clones here, not all; method: immunoSEQ multiplex PCR. Its table records 85,000 to 90,000 clones. The CDR3 runs to 15 residues. Trimming took off 3 bases at V and 7 bases at J, with 15 bases between the two ends. From germline, CDR1 is SGHTA and CDR2 FQGNSA. The sample is drawn from a study of cytomegalovirus exposure and HLA in healthy donors. Whole-study findings and limits: In a later analysis, most CMV-associated TCR beta chains appeared HLA-restricted.

V and J are TRBV7-2 and TRBJ2-2, with a weak D call TRBD2 (7 bases). The sample consisted of PBMCs. This receptor was obtained from a man aged 50-59 years in good health and CMV-seropositive. The CDR3 loop reads CASSFLAEGGGELFF. The CDR3 coding sequence is TGTGCCAGCAGCTTTCTAGCGGAAGGGGGCGGGGAGCTGTTTTTT.